These T cell receptor beta chains were read from a single sample in a study of blood T cell repertoires in COVID-19. Generated by immunoSEQ multiplex PCR, the TCRdb table keeps only in-frame clones and is missing some. The sample gives about 76,000 clones, approximately 78% of which show up once; around 29% is in the top ten. Sequences were obtained from peripheral blood. The receptor set was obtained from a human donor in a cohort sampled during active COVID-19. CDR3s include the opening cysteine and the closing phenylalanine or tryptophan. D genes are given only for firm matches.

d_call	v_call	j_call	cdr3_aa	cdr3_nt
.	TRBV25-1	TRBJ1-4	CASSFPGLKEKLFF	TGTGCCAGCAGTTTCCCGGGATTGAAAGAAAAACTGTTTTTT
.	TRBV19	TRBJ1-2	CASSIGDYGYTF	TGTGCCAGTAGTATCGGGGACTATGGCTACACCTTC
TRBD1	TRBV10-2	TRBJ2-5	CAIGTGGIGETQYF	TGCGCCATCGGGACAGGGGGGATTGGAGAGACCCAGTACTTC
TRBD1	TRBV10-3	TRBJ2-7	CASMDRPFYEQYF	TGTGCCTCCATGGACAGGCCGTTCTACGAGCAGTACTTC
.	TRBV10-1	TRBJ2-7	CASSDVDTTSEQYF	TGCGCCAGCAGTGATGTTGATACCACTTCCGAGCAGTACTTC
.	TRBV9	TRBJ1-6	CASSKIRENSPLHF	TGTGCCAGCAGCAAAATAAGGGAGAATTCACCCCTCCACTTT
TRBD1	TRBV3-1/TRBV3-2	TRBJ1-6	CASSPTGTGSSRSPLHF	TGTGCCAGCAGCCCAACCGGGACAGGGAGCAGTAGATCACCCCTCCACTTT
.	TRBV20-1	TRBJ2-2	CSASTQGTTGELFF	TGCAGTGCTAGTACCCAGGGAACCACCGGGGAGCTGTTTTTT
.	TRBV2	TRBJ1-2	CARGDTNYGYTF	TGTGCCAGGGGGGACACAAACTATGGCTACACCTTC
.	TRBV6-5	TRBJ2-7	CASSNRDTYEQYF	TGTGCCAGCAGTAACCGGGACACCTACGAGCAGTACTTC
TRBD1	TRBV19	TRBJ1-2	CASSMPRTGYGYTF	TGTGCCAGTAGTATGCCGCGGACAGGCTATGGCTACACCTTC
TRBD1	TRBV4-1	TRBJ2-7	CASSRFQGAAYEQYF	TGCGCCAGCAGCCGTTTTCAGGGGGCAGCCTACGAGCAGTACTTC
TRBD1	TRBV5-1	TRBJ1-2	CASSLEGQGNYGYTF	TGCGCCAGCAGCTTGGAGGGACAGGGTAACTATGGCTACACCTTC
TRBD2	TRBV6-5	TRBJ2-7	CAGGTSIFDEQYF	TGTGCCGGCGGGACTAGTATATTTGACGAGCAGTACTTC
.	TRBV5-4	TRBJ1-1	CASSFYRAEAFF	TGTGCCAGCAGCTTCTACAGGGCCGAAGCTTTCTTT